These 10 T cell receptor beta chains were sequenced from one sample in a study of T cell responses to AZD1222 COVID-19 vaccine. Sequencing was performed with immunoSEQ multiplex PCR; in TCRdb, only in-frame clones are kept and a portion is missing. Among some 110,000 clones listed, around 90% were seen once. The specimen was peripheral blood, collected 28 days after the second AZD1222 dose. The receptors shown here come from an adult who received the AZD1222 COVID-19 vaccine.

This clone has only one observation. This chain connects TRBV6-2 or TRBV6-3 to TRBJ1-5; D call uncertain. V was shortened by 5 bases and J by 0 bases, with 11 bases between the two germline ends. Germline V CDR1 and CDR2: MNHEY, SVGEGT. This CDR3 region has 15 residues. CDR3 protein: CASSPGSSSNQPQHF. The DNA for the CDR3 is TGTGCCAGCAGTCCCGGAAGCTCTAGCAATCAGCCCCAGCATTTT.

In its sample, this clone was seen a few times. The chain combines TRBV7-2 with TRBJ1-5; 8 nucleotides agree with TRBD1. V gave up 5 bases and J gave up 2 bases; unmatched junction bases: 5. CDR3 size: 15 residues. The germline CDR1 and CDR2 sequences are SGHTA and FQGNSA. CDR3 nucleotide sequence: TGTGCCAGCAGCCCAGGGGGCGCTCGCAATCAGCCCCAGCATTTT. Translating it yields CASSPGGARNQPQHF.

The J gene is TRBJ2-1, the V gene TRBV2; D may be TRBD1 or TRBD2 (5 bases each). Trimming stripped 3 bases from V and 8 bases from J, with 11 bases between. CDR1 and CDR2 from the germline V gene are SNHLY and FYNNEI. The CDR3 consists of 13 residues. The CDR3 bases are TGTGCCAGCAGTGAGGAAAGAGGGGATGAGCAGTTCTTC. Translation gives CASSEERGDEQFF.

This chain connects TRBV7-3 to TRBJ1-6; D is unresolved. The CDR3 extends over 15 amino acids. CDR1 and CDR2 (germline): SGHTA, FQGTGA. The V end was cut by 5 bases, the J end by 10 bases, with 18 bases between. CDR3 DNA: TGTGCCAGCAGCGTAAGTGGAGGAGGAAGATCACCCCTCCACTTT. Residues: CASSVSGGGRSPLHF.

The V call is TRBV13, the J call TRBJ1-2; possible D gene TRBD1, 6 bases. V lost 0 bases, J lost 5 bases, and 10 bases lay in between. Per the germline V gene, CDR1 is PRHDT and CDR2 is FYEKMQ (reference sequence). The CDR3 spans 14 residues. The CDR3 spells CASSLGPGEYGYTF. The CDR3 bases are TGTGCCAGCAGCTTAGGGCCAGGGGAATATGGCTACACCTTC.

The chain joins TRBV9 to TRBJ2-1, with 9 bases lining up with TRBD2. J gave up 3 bases and V 0 bases, and 4 bases lay outside the gene matches. There are 16 residues in the CDR3. The germline gives CDR1 SGDLS, CDR2 YYNGEE. The CDR3 nucleotides are TGTGCCAGCAGCGTAGACCTAGCGGGAAACTACAATGAGCAGTTCTTC. It encodes CASSVDLAGNYNEQFF.

This chain links TRBV13 with TRBJ1-6; D is perhaps TRBD1 (6 bases). The CDR3 covers 14 residues. Germline CDR1 reads PRHDT; CDR2 reads FYEKMQ (reference sequence). Trimming pared 4 bases from V and 4 bases from J, leaving 8 bases between. CDR3 region: CASSSGQYNSPLHF. The DNA for the CDR3 is TGTGCCAGCAGCTCGGGACAATATAATTCACCCCTCCACTTT.

V gene TRBV6-1 combines with J gene TRBJ1-5; TRBD1 might be the D (6 bases). Germline values: CDR1 MNHNS, CDR2 SASEGT. With 1 base removed from V and 6 bases from J, the gap between germline ends came to 13 bases. This CDR3 region has 15 residues. The CDR3 reads CASSEGLGARQPQHF. The CDR3, as DNA: TGTGCCAGCAGTGAAGGGTTGGGGGCGCGTCAGCCCCAGCATTTT.

V gene TRBV5-1 combines with J gene TRBJ2-5; tentative D call: TRBD2 (6 bases). CDR3 size: 14 residues. Trimming took 0 bases from V and 5 from J, leaving 11 bases between them. CDR1 and CDR2 from the germline V gene are SGHRS and YFSETQ. CDR3 bases: TGCGCCAGCAGCTTGGTTGGGGACTGGGAGACCCAGTACTTC. It codes for CASSLVGDWETQYF. The complete variable domain, with remaining parts taken from reference TRBV5-1 and TRBJ2-5, reads KAGVTQTPRYLIKTRGQQVTLSCSPISGHRSVSWYQQTPGQGLQFLFEYFSETQRNKGNFPGRFSGRQFSNSRSEMNVSTLELGDSALYLCASSLVGDWETQYFGPGTRLLVL.

The chain combines TRBV18 with TRBJ1-2; TRBD1 might be the D (6 bases). Trimming removed 4 bases at V and 4 bases at J, with 13 bases between. The CDR3 is made up of 14 amino acids. Germline CDR1 reads KGHSH; CDR2 reads LQKENI. CDR3 in amino acids: CASSRRTEVYGYTF. CDR3 DNA sequence: TGTGCCAGCTCACGAAGGACAGAGGTCTATGGCTACACCTTC.